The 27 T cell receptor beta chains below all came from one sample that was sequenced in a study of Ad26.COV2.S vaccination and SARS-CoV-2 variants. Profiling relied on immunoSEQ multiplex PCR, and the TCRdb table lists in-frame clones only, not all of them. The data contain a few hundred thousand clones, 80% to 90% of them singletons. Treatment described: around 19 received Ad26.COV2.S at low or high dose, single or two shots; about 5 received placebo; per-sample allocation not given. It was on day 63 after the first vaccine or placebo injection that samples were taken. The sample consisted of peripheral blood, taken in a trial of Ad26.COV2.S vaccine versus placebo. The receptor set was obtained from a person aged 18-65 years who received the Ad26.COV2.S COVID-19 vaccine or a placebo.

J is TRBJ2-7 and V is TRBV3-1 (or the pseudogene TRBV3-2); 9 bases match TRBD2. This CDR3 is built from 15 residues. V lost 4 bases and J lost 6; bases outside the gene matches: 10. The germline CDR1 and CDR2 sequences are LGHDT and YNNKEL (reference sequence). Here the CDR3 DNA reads TGTGCCAGCAGCCTGCGGGCTAGCGGGGATTTCGAGCAGTACTTC. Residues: CASSLRASGDFEQYF.

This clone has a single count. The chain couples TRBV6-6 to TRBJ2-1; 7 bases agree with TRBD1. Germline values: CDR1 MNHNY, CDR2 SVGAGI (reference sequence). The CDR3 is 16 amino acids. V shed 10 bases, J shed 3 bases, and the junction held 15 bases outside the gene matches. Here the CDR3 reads CATKTNRDRYYNEQFF. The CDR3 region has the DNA TGTGCCACCAAAACTAACCGGGACAGATACTACAATGAGCAGTTCTTC.

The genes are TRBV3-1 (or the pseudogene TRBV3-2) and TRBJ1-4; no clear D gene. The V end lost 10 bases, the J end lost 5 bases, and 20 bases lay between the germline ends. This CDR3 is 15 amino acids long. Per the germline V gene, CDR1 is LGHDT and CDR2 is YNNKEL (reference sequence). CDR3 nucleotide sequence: TGTGCCACCCCTGGGTGGCAGGACCTAAATGAAAAACTGTTTTTT. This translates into CATPGWQDLNEKLFF.

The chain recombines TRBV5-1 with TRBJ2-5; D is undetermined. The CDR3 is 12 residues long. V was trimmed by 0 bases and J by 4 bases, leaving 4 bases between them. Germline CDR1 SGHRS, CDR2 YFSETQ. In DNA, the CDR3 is TGCGCCAGCAGCTTGGGATTAGAGACCCAGTACTTC. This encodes CASSLGLETQYF.

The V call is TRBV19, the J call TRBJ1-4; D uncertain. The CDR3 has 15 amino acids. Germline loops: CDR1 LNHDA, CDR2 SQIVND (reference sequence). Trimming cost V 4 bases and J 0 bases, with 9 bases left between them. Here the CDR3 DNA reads TGTGCCAGTAGTACCGGACGGGCAACTAATGAAAAACTGTTTTTT. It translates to CASSTGRATNEKLFF.

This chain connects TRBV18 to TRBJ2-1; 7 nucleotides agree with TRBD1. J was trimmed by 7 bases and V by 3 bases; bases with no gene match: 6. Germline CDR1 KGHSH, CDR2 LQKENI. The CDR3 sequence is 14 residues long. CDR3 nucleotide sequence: TGTGCCAGCTCACCGGGACAGCCAGCGAATGAGCAGTTCTTC. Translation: CASSPGQPANEQFF.

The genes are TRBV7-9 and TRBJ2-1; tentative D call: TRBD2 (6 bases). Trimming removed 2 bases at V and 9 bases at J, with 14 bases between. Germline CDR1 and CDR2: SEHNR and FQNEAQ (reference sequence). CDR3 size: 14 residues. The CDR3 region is CASSLSGLGGEQFF. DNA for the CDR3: TGTGCCAGCAGCTTATCTGGTTTGGGAGGTGAGCAGTTCTTC.

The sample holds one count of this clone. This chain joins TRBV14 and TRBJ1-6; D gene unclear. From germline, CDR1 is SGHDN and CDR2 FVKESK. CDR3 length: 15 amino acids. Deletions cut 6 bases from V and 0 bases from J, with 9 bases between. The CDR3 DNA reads TGTGCCAGCAGTGAAGGGAGCTCCTATAATTCACCCCTCCACTTT. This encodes CASSEGSSYNSPLHF. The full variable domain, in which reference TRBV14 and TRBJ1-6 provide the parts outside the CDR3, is EAGVTQFPSHSVIEKGQTVTLRCDPISGHDNLYWYRRVMGKEIKFLLHFVKESKQDESGMPNNRFLAERTGGTYSTLKVQPAELEDSGVYFCASSEGSSYNSPLHFGNGTRLTVT.

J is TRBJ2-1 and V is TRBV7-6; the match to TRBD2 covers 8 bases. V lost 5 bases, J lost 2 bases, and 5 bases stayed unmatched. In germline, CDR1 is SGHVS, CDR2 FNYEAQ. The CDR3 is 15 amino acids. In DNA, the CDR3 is TGTGCCAGCAGCAAACAGCGGGGGACCTACAATGAGCAGTTCTTC. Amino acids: CASSKQRGTYNEQFF.

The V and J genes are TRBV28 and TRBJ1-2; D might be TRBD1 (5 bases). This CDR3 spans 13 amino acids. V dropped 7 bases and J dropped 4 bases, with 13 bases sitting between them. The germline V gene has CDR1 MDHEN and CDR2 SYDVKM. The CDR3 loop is CASNPGVRYGYTF. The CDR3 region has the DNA TGTGCCAGCAATCCGGGGGTTCGCTATGGCTACACCTTC.

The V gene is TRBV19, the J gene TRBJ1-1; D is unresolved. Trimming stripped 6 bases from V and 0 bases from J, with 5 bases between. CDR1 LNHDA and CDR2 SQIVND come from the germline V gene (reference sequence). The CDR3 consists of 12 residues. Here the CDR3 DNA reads TGTGCCAGTAGAGGCTTGAACACTGAAGCTTTCTTT. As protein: CASRGLNTEAFF.

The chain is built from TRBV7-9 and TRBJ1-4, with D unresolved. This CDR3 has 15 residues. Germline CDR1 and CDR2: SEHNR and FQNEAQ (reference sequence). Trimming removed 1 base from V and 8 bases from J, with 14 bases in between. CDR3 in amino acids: CASSLGAARWEKLFF. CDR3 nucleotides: TGTGCCAGCAGCTTAGGGGCGGCCCGGTGGGAAAAACTGTTTTTT.

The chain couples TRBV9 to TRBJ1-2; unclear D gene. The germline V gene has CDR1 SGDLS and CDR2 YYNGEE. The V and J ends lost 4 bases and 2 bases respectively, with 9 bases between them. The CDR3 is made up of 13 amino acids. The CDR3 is CASSPPANYGYTF. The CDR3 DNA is TGTGCCAGCAGCCCACCCGCAAACTATGGCTACACCTTC. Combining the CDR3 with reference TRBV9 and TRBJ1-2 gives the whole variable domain DSGVTQTPKHLITATGQRVTLRCSPRSGDLSVYWYQQSLDQGLQFLIQYYNGEERAKGNILERFSAQQFPDLHSELNLSSLELGDSALYFCASSPPANYGYTFGSGTRLTVV.

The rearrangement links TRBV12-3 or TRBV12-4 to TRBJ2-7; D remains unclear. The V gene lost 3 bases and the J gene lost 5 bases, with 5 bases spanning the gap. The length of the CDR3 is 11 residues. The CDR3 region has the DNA TGTGCCAGCAGTTTCCGGGACGAGCAGTACTTC. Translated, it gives CASSFRDEQYF.

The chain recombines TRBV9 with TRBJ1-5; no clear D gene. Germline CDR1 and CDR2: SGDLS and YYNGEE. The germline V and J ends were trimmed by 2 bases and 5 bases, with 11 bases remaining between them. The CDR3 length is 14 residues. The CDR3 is CASSVSRSDQPQHF. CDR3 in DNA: TGTGCCAGCAGCGTGTCCAGGAGCGATCAGCCCCAGCATTTT.

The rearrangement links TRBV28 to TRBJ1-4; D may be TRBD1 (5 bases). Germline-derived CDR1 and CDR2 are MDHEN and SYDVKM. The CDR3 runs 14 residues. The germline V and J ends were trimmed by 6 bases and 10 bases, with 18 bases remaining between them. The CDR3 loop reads CASSLPGLGGKLFF. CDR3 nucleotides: TGTGCCAGCAGCCTTCCGGGACTCGGCGGAAAACTGTTTTTT.

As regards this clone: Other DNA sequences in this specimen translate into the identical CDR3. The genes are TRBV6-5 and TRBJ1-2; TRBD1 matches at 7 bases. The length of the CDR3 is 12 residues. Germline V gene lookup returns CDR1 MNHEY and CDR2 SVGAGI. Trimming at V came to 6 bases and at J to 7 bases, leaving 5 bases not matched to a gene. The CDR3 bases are TGTGCCAGCAGCAGGACAGGTGGTGGCTACACCTTC. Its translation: CASSRTGGGYTF.

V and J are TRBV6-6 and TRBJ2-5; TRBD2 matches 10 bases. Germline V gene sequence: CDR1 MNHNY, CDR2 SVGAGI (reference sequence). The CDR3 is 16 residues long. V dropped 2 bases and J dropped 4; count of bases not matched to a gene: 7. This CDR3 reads CASSYQLAGVGETQYF. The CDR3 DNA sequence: TGTGCCAGCAGTTACCAGCTAGCGGGGGTGGGAGAGACCCAGTACTTC.

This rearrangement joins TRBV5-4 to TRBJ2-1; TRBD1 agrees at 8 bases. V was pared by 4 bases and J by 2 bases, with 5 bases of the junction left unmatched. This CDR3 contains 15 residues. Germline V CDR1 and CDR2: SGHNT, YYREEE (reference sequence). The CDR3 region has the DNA TGTGCCAGCAGCCACACAGGGGGACCCTACAATGAGCAGTTCTTC. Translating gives CASSHTGGPYNEQFF. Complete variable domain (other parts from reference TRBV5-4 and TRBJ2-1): ETGVTQSPTHLIKTRGQQVTLRCSSQSGHNTVSWYQQALGQGPQFIFQYYREEENGRGNFPPRFSGLQFPNYSSELNVNALELDDSALYLCASSHTGGPYNEQFFGPGTRLTVL.

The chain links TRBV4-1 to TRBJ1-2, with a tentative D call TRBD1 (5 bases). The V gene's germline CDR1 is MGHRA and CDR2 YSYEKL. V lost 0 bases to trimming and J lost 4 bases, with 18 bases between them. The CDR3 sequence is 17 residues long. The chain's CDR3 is CASSQDPGQSSSYGYTF. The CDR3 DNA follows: TGCGCCAGCAGCCAAGATCCGGGGCAGTCCTCATCCTATGGCTACACCTTC.

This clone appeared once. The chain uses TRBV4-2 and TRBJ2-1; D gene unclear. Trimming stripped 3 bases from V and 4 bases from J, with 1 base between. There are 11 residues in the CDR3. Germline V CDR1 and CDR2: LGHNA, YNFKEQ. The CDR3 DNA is TGTGCCAGCAGCCAGTACAATGAGCAGTTCTTC. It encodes CASSQYNEQFF.

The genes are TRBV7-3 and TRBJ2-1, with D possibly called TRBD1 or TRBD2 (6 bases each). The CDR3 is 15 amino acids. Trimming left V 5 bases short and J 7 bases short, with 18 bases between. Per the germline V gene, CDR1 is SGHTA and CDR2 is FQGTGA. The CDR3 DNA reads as TGTGCCAGCAGCACCCTAGGGGGGAGGATGAATGAGCAGTTCTTC. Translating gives CASSTLGGRMNEQFF.

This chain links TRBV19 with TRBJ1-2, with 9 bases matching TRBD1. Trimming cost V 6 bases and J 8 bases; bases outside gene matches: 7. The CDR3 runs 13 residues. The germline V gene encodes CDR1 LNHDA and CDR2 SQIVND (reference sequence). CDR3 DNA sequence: TGTGCCAGTAGAGGGACAGGGTTTGACGGCTACACCTTC. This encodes CASRGTGFDGYTF.

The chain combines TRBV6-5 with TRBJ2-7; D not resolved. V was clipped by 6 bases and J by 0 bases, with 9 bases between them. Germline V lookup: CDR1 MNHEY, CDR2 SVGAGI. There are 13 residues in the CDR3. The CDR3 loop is CASSGPSSYEQYF. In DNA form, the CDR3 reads TGTGCCAGCAGCGGACCCAGCTCCTACGAGCAGTACTTC.

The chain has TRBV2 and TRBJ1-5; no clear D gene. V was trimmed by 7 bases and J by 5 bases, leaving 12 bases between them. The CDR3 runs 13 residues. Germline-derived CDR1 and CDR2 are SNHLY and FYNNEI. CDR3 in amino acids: CASNLKEDQPQHF. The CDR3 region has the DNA TGTGCCAGCAACCTCAAGGAGGATCAGCCCCAGCATTTT. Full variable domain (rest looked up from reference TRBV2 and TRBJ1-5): EPEVTQTPSHQVTQMGQEVILRCVPISNHLYFYWYRQILGQKVEFLVSFYNNEISEKSEIFDDQFSVERPDGSNFTLKIRSTKLEDSAMYFCASNLKEDQPQHFGDGTRLSIL.

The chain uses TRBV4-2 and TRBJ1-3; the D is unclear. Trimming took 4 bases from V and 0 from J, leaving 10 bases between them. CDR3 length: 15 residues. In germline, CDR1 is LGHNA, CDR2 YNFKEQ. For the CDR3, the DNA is TGTGCCAGCAGCCCCGGGAGCAGCTCTGGAAACACCATATATTTT. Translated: CASSPGSSSGNTIYF.

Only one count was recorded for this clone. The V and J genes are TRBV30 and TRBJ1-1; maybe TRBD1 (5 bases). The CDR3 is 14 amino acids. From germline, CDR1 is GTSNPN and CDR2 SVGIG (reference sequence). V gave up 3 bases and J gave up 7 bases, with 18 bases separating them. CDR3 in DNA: TGTGCCTGGAGAACCGGACAACTAACAATTGAAGCTTTCTTT. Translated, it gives CAWRTGQLTIEAFF.